This TCR beta chain comes out of a study of identical twins. Regarding the study as a whole: Twins' surplus sharing was weaker for beta out-of-frame sequences.

On this clonotype: Its matching antigen is unknown.

In TCRdb, the 5' RACE reads were re-called with MiXCR into one record per CDR3 protein. The data hold roughly 190,000 distinct CDR3 sequences, with about 16% observed a single time. Germline assignment: CDR1 SGDLS and CDR2 YYNGEE. V was clipped by 3 bases and J by 5 bases, with 8 bases between them. CDR3 length equals 12 residues. In addition, the sample was reused for a study of T cells expressing NK-cell markers.

The chain uses TRBV9 and TRBJ1-1, with D perhaps TRBD1 (5 bases). This clonotype originated in a woman younger than 30 in good health. Specimen: CD8+ T cells sorted from blood. CDR3 in DNA: TGTGCCAGCAGCGGGGGGAAGACTGAAGCTTTCTTT. Residues: CASSGGKTEAFF.